This T cell receptor beta chain was sequenced during a study of blood T cells in healthy people across ages. Study-wide points: It was not known whether donors were CMV positive (a possible confounder of expanded clonotype changes). Both naive CD4+ cell counts and diversity were greater in long-lived donors than in aged donors.

Sample-barcoded 5' priming and a J-beta primer mix drove a second PCR of about 7 to 11 cycles. TCRdb re-derived calls from the 5' RACE reads in MiXCR, one entry per CDR3 protein. The table shows more than 1 million distinct CDR3 sequences, with around 43% occurring only once. After removal of 2 bases from V and 10 bases from J, the junction contained 14 bases not matched to a gene. The CDR3 is 17 residues long. Germline CDR1 is SGHVS and CDR2 is FQNEAQ. This clonotype was detected only a few times. Its specificity is unknown. The receptor was isolated from a woman aged 55-75 years in good health. The chain is built from TRBV7-8 and TRBJ2-1; TRBD2 matches 10 bases. Sequenced: blood. The CDR3 loop reads CASSLTRSSGSMGEQFF. The CDR3 DNA reads TGTGCCAGCAGCTTAACTCGTTCTAGCGGGAGTATGGGGGAGCAGTTCTTC.